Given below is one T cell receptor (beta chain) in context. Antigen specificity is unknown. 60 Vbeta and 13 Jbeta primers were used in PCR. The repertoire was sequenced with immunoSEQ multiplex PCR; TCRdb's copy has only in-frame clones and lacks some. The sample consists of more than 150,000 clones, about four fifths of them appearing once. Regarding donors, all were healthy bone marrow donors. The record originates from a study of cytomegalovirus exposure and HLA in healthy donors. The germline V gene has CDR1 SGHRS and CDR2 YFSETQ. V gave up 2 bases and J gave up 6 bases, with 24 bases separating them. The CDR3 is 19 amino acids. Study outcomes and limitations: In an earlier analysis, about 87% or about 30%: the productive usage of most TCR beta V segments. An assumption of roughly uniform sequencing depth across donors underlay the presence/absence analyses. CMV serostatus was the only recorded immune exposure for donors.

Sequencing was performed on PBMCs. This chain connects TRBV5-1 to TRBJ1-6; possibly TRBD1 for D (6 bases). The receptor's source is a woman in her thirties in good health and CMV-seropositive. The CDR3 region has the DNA TGCGCCAGCAGCTTTGAGTGGTTGGCACGGGGGGCCCGTAATTCACCCCTCCACTTT. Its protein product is CASSFEWLARGARNSPLHF.